These 10 T cell receptor beta chains came from one sample sequenced in a study of blood T cell repertoires in COVID-19 (dated by TCRdb to 2018 to 2021). Library preparation used the immunoSEQ multiplex PCR assay. Sourced from immuneACCESS, this table was stored by TCRdb with only in-frame sequences that have V and J called. A share of the clones is absent; for the studies checked, an unresolved V gene accounts for under half, and the remainder has no known explanation. For this sample there are about 80,000 clones; around 90% appear just once. The ten largest make up more than 4.5% of the sample. Sequencing was done on a sample of peripheral blood. These TCRs come from a woman older than 75 with acute or convalescent COVID-19.

V usage is TRBV6-6 and J usage is TRBJ1-5; no clear D. Per germline, CDR1 MNHNY and CDR2 SVGAGI (reference sequence). The CDR3 has 13 residues. Deletions cut 5 bases from V and 4 bases from J, with 9 bases between. CDR3 sequence (DNA): TGTGCCAGCAGTAGGGAGGGAAATCAGCCCCAGCATTTT. It is translated as CASSREGNQPQHF.

The CDR3 DNA follows: TGTGCAAGTCGCTTAGTTGTGACTAGCGGGGGAAAGGACGAGCAGTACTTC. Translating it yields CASRLVVTSGGKDEQYF. The genes are TRBV12-2 and TRBJ2-7; no DNA check was done on the table's D call, TRBD2. TRBV12-2 is a pseudogene locus. The CDR3 loop spans 17 amino acids.

The chain has TRBV30 and TRBJ1-3, with a tentative D call TRBD1 (5 bases). The germline V gene encodes CDR1 GTSNPN and CDR2 SVGIG (reference sequence). Trimming stripped 1 base from V and 4 bases from J, with 20 bases between. The CDR3 extends over 17 amino acids. The CDR3 DNA reads as TGTGCCTGGAGTGCCCGGGGGACCCTCGGATCCGGAAACACCATATATTTT. The encoded protein is CAWSARGTLGSGNTIYF. The full variable domain, rest sourced from reference TRBV30 and TRBJ1-3, is SQTIHQWPATLVQPVGSPLSLECTVEGTSNPNLYWYRQAAGRGLQLLFYSVGIGQISSEVPQNLSASRPQDRQFILSSKKLLLSDSGFYLCAWSARGTLGSGNTIYFGEGSWLTVV.

This rearrangement joins TRBV4-3 to TRBJ2-1, with 10 bases aligning to TRBD2. After removal of 0 bases from V and 1 base from J, the junction contained 9 bases not matched to a gene. CDR1 and CDR2 (germline): LGHNA, YSLEER. The CDR3 contains 19 residues. The CDR3 coding sequence is TGCGCCAGCAGCCAAGATTACAGCGGGGGGGCCTCTTCCTACAATGAGCAGTTCTTC. It is translated as CASSQDYSGGASSYNEQFF.

This sequence joins TRBV18 and TRBJ2-5, with D perhaps TRBD2 (5 bases). The germline V and J ends were trimmed by 3 bases and 5 bases, with 10 bases remaining between them. Germline values: CDR1 KGHSH, CDR2 LQKENI. The CDR3 has 13 residues. The CDR3 DNA sequence: TGTGCCAGCTCACCCGGCGGGTCGGAGACCCAGTACTTC. It codes for CASSPGGSETQYF.

This clone was picked up a small number of times. The V gene is TRBV7-8, the J gene TRBJ2-2, with 7 bases matching TRBD2. This CDR3 is built from 14 residues. Germline CDR1 and CDR2: SGHVS and FQNEAQ. V lost 0 bases, J lost 5 bases, and 0 bases stayed unmatched. CDR3 DNA: TGTGCCAGCAGCTTAGCGCGGGGGACCGGGGAGCTGTTTTTT. Amino acids: CASSLARGTGELFF.

This clone was counted a few times. The chain employs TRBV10-3 and TRBJ1-6; TRBD1 aligns across 8 bases. V was pared by 2 bases and J by 7 bases, with 4 bases of the junction left unmatched. The CDR3 consists of 15 residues. Per the germline V gene, CDR1 is ENHRY and CDR2 is SYGVKD. CDR3 DNA sequence: TGTGCCATCAGTGAGAGACAGGGGAAAAATTCACCCCTCCACTTT. Protein sequence: CAISERQGKNSPLHF.

The rearrangement joins TRBV15 to TRBJ1-1, with 8 bases aligning to TRBD1. Looked up from germline, CDR1 is LNHNV and CDR2 is YYDKDF (reference sequence). This CDR3 has 14 amino acids. The ends lost 5 bases at V and 7 bases at J; junction bases unmatched: 9. The CDR3 DNA is TGTGCCACCAGCTCCCTCGGGACAGGAGGTGAAGCTTTCTTT. This translates into CATSSLGTGGEAFF.

This chain connects TRBV5-1 to TRBJ2-7; 12 bases match TRBD1. This CDR3 is 14 amino acids long. Per the germline V gene, CDR1 is SGHRS and CDR2 is YFSETQ. V lost 5 bases to trimming and J lost 4 bases; unmatched junction nucleotides: 4. Here the CDR3 reads CASSVGQGAYEQYF. The CDR3 nucleotides are TGCGCCAGCAGTGTGGGACAGGGGGCTTACGAGCAGTACTTC.

This chain connects TRBV27 to TRBJ2-7, with D maybe TRBD2 (7 bases). The CDR3 is made up of 15 amino acids. Trimming removed 8 bases at V and 3 bases at J, with 20 bases between. Looked up from germline, CDR1 is MNHEY and CDR2 is SMNVEV (reference sequence). In DNA, the CDR3 is TGTGCCAGCGCGAGGGGGGGGCCTGTCGTCTACGAGCAGTACTTC. Amino acid sequence: CASARGGPVVYEQYF.